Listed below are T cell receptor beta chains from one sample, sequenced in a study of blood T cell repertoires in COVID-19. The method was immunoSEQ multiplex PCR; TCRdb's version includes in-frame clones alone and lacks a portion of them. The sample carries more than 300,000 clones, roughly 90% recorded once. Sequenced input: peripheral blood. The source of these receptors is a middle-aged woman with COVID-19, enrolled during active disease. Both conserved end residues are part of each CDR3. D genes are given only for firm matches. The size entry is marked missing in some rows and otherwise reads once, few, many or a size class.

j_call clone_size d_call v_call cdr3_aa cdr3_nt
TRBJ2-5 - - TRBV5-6 CASSLLEETQYF TGTGCCAGCAGCCTCCTCGAAGAGACCCAGTACTTC
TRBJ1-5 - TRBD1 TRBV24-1 CATSDRDHTGGYSNQPQHF TGTGCCACCAGTGATCGTGACCATACAGGGGGCTATAGCAATCAGCCCCAGCATTTT
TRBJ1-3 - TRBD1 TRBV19 CASSIGRQGHSGNTIYF TGTGCCAGTAGTATAGGGAGACAGGGGCACTCTGGAAACACCATATATTTT
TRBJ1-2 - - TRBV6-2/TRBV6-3 CASSYLTRNYGYTF TGTGCCAGCAGTTACCTGACAAGAAACTATGGCTACACCTTC
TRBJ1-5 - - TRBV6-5 CASSGGQGLGQPQHF TGTGCCAGCTCGGGTGGCCAGGGGCTAGGTCAGCCCCAGCATTTT
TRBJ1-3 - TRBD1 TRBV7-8 CASSSIRGPGNTIYF TGTGCCAGCAGCTCCATAAGGGGGCCTGGAAACACCATATATTTT
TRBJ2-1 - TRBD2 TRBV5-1 CASSLSPSGGDNEQFF TGCGCCAGCAGCCTAAGCCCTAGCGGGGGGGACAATGAGCAGTTCTTC
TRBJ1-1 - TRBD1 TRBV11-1 CASSLAGQGLNTEAFF TGTGCCAGCAGCTTAGCAGGACAGGGCTTGAACACTGAAGCTTTCTTT
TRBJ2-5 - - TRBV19 CASSAGRGETQYF TGTGCCAGTAGTGCCGGACGGGGGGAGACCCAGTACTTC
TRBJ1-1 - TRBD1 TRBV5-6 CASRSGQTTTEAFF TGTGCCAGCAGGTCGGGACAGACGACGACTGAAGCTTTCTTT
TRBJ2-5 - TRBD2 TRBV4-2 CASAGEGKETQYF TGTGCCAGCGCCGGGGAGGGGAAAGAGACCCAGTACTTC
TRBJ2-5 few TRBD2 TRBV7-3 CASSLRGGRRWETQYF TGTGCCAGCAGCTTAAGAGGCGGGAGGAGATGGGAGACCCAGTACTTC
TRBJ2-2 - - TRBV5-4 CASSSTRSGELFF TGTGCCAGCAGCTCGACTAGAAGCGGGGAGCTGTTTTTT
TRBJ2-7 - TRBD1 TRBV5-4 CASSPPGQSSYEQYF TGTGCCAGCAGTCCACCGGGACAGAGCTCCTACGAGCAGTACTTC
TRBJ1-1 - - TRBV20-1 CSAISTPEAFF TGCAGTGCTATATCCACACCTGAAGCTTTCTTT
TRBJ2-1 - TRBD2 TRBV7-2 CASSTSVAGRRNRGEQFF TGTGCCAGCAGCACCAGTGTAGCGGGGCGCCGGAATCGGGGTGAGCAGTTCTTC
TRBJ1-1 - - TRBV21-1 CASSPSLLPRGWTEAFF TGTGCCAGCAGCCCGAGCCTACTCCCCCGGGGATGGACTGAAGCTTTCTTT
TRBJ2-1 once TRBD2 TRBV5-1 CASSQGTGLAAIEEQFF TGCGCCAGCAGCCAGGGGACCGGACTAGCGGCAATTGAGGAGCAGTTCTTC
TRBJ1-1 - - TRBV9 CASSPQDGVGTEAFF TGTGCCAGCAGCCCCCAGGACGGGGTAGGGACTGAAGCTTTCTTT
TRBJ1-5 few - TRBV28 CASTFSNQPQHF TGTGCCAGCACGTTTAGCAATCAGCCCCAGCATTTT
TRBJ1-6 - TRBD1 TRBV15 CATSRGTGEYNSPLHF TGTGCCACCAGCAGGGGGACAGGGGAATATAATTCACCCCTCCACTTT
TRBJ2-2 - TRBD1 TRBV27 CASSRPAGTGGGGELFF TGTGCCAGCAGTCGCCCAGCCGGGACAGGGGGCGGCGGGGAGCTGTTTTTT
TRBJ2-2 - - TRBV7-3 CASSFTRSTGELFF TGTGCCAGCAGCTTTACCAGGTCCACCGGGGAGCTGTTTTTT
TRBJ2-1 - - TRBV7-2 CASSLVASRIRERGNEQFF TGTGCCAGCAGCTTAGTCGCTAGCCGGATCCGAGAGAGAGGCAATGAGCAGTTCTTC
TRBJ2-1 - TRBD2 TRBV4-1 CASSPSGGVYNEQFF TGCGCCAGCAGCCCAAGCGGGGGAGTTTACAATGAGCAGTTCTTC
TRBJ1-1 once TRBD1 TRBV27 CASSFATLRDRGLGTEAFF TGTGCCAGCAGTTTCGCCACCCTCCGGGACAGGGGGCTGGGCACTGAAGCTTTCTTT
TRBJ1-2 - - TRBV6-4 CASRDFSGGYTF TGTGCCAGCAGGGATTTTTCAGGGGGCTACACCTTC
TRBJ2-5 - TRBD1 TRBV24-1 CATSAGQGYQETQYF TGTGCCACCAGTGCCGGACAGGGGTACCAAGAGACCCAGTACTTC
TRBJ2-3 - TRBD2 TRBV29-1 CSVERAGGSTDTQYF TGCAGCGTTGAAAGAGCGGGAGGGTCCACAGATACGCAGTATTTT
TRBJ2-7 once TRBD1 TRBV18 CASSPKDRPAYEQYF TGTGCCAGCTCACCAAAGGACAGGCCAGCCTACGAGCAGTACTTC
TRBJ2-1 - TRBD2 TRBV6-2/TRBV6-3 CASSYPGLAGTASYNEQFF TGTGCCAGCAGTTACCCCGGACTAGCGGGGACCGCTTCCTACAATGAGCAGTTCTTC
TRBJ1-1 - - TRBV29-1 CSARDSEVTEAFF TGCAGCGCCCGGGACTCAGAAGTCACTGAAGCTTTCTTT
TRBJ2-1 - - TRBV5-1 CASSLYGDSYNEQFF TGCGCCAGCAGCTTGTACGGAGACTCCTACAATGAGCAGTTCTTC
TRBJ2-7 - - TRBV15 CATRPRGGSSYEQYF TGTGCCACCAGACCTAGGGGGGGGAGCTCCTACGAGCAGTACTTC
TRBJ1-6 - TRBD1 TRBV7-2 CASSLVTGTNNSPLHF TGTGCCAGCAGCTTAGTGACAGGGACGAATAATTCACCCCTCCACTTT
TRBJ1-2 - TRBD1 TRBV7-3 CASSSLQGADGYTF TGTGCCAGCAGCTCTCTGCAGGGGGCGGATGGCTACACCTTC
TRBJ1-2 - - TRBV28 CATSGPGGLYGYTF TGTGCCACCTCGGGCCCGGGAGGGCTCTATGGCTACACCTTC
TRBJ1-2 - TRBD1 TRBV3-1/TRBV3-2 CASSQVTAGGDGYTF TGTGCCAGCAGCCAGGTCACGGCAGGGGGTGACGGCTACACCTTC
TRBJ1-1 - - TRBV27 CASSLASDTEAFF TGTGCCAGCAGTTTGGCCAGTGACACTGAAGCTTTCTTT
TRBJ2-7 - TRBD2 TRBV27 CASSLSASGSEEQYF TGTGCCAGCAGTTTATCGGCTAGCGGGAGTGAAGAGCAGTACTTC
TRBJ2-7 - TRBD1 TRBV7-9 CASSRDRGQVEQYF TGTGCCAGCAGCCGAGACAGGGGACAAGTTGAGCAGTACTTC
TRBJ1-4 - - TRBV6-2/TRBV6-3 CASSYMGSEEEKLFF TGTGCCAGCAGTTACATGGGCAGTGAAGAGGAAAAACTGTTTTTT
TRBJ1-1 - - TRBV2 CASSEALTGMNTEAFF TGTGCCAGCAGTGAAGCGCTTACGGGGATGAACACTGAAGCTTTCTTT
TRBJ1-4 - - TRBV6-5 CASTKTGIGEKLFF TGTGCCAGCACTAAAACAGGGATTGGTGAAAAACTGTTTTTT
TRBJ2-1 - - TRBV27 CASSFSVSYNEQFF TGTGCCAGCAGTTTTTCCGTTTCCTACAATGAGCAGTTCTTC
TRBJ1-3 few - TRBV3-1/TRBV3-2 CASSQLQYSGNTIYF TGTGCCAGCAGCCAACTCCAGTACTCTGGAAACACCATATATTTT
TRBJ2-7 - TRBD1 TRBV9 CASSATGTGANEQYF TGTGCCAGCAGCGCAACCGGGACAGGGGCCAACGAGCAGTACTTC
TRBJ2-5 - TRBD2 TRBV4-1 CASSQETSGGETQYF TGCGCCAGCAGCCAAGAGACTAGCGGGGGGGAGACCCAGTACTTC
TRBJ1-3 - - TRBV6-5 CASRMTGSGNTIYF TGTGCCAGCAGAATGACTGGTTCTGGAAACACCATATATTTT
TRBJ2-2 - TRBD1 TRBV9 CASSITGGTGELFF TGTGCCAGCAGCATAACAGGGGGAACCGGGGAGCTGTTTTTT
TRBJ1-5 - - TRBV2 CASTVQGLRWDQPQHF TGTGCCAGCACAGTCCAGGGCCTCAGATGGGATCAGCCCCAGCATTTT
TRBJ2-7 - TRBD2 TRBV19 CASSIGAGGPYEQYF TGTGCCAGTAGTATCGGAGCGGGAGGGCCCTACGAGCAGTACTTC
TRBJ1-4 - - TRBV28 CASSLLDYEKLFF TGTGCCAGCAGTTTACTCGACTATGAAAAACTGTTTTTT
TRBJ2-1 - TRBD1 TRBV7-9 CASSLTGEYNEQFF TGTGCCAGCAGCTTAACAGGGGAGTACAATGAGCAGTTCTTC
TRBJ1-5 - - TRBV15 CATSREDKPNQPQHF TGTGCCACCAGCAGAGAGGACAAGCCAAATCAGCCCCAGCATTTT
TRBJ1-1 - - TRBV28 CASSFIGGSQGTEAFF TGTGCCAGCAGTTTCATTGGGGGGTCTCAAGGCACTGAAGCTTTCTTT
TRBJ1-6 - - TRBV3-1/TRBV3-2 CASSQVGSFGASPLHF TGTGCCAGCAGCCAAGTGGGTTCCTTTGGGGCTTCACCCCTCCACTTT